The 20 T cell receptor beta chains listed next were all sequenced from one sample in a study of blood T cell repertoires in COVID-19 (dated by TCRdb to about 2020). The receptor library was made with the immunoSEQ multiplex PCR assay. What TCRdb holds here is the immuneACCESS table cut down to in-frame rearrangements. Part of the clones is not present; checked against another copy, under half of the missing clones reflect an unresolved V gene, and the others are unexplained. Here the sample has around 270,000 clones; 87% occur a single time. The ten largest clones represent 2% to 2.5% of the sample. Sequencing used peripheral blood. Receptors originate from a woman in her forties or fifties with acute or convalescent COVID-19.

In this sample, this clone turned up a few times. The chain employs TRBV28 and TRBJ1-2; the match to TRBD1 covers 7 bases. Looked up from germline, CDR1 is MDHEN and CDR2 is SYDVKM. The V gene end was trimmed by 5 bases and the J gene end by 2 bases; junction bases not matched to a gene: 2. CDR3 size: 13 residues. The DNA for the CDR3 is TGTGCCAGCAGTCCGACAGGGAACTATGGCTACACCTTC. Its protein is CASSPTGNYGYTF.

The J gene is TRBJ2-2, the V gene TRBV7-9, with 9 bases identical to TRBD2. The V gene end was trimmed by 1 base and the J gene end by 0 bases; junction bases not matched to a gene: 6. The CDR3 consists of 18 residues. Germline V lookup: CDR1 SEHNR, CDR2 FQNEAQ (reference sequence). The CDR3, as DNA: TGTGCCAGCAGCTTAGTTTGGACTAGCGACGCGAACACCGGGGAGCTGTTTTTT. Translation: CASSLVWTSDANTGELFF.

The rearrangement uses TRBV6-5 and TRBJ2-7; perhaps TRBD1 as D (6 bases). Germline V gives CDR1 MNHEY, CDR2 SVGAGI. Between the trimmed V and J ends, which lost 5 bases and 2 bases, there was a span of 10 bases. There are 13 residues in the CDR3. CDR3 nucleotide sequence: TGTGCCAGCAGTAATAGGACAGCCTACGAGCAGTACTTC. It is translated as CASSNRTAYEQYF.

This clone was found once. In DNA form, the CDR3 reads TGCAGCGCCGACAGGGACTATGGCTACACCTTC. This translates into CSADRDYGYTF. The V and J genes are TRBV29-1 and TRBJ1-2; TRBD1 aligns across 7 bases. This CDR3 comprises 11 residues. The V gene's germline CDR1 is SQVTM and CDR2 ANQGSEA. The V segment lost 7 bases and the J segment 3 bases; nucleotides outside the gene matches: 2.

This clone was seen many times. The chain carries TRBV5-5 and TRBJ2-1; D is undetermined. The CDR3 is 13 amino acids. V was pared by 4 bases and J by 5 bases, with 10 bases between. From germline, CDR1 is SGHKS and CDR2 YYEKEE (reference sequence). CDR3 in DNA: TGTGCCAGCAGCCCGCAGGTCCACAATGAGCAGTTCTTC. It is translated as CASSPQVHNEQFF.

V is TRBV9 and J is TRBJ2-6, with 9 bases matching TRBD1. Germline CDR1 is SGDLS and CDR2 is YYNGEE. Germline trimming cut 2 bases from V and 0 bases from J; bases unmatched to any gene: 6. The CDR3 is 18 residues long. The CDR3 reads CASSVPQGAASGANVLTF. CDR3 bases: TGTGCCAGCAGCGTCCCACAGGGGGCAGCCTCTGGGGCCAACGTCCTGACTTTC.

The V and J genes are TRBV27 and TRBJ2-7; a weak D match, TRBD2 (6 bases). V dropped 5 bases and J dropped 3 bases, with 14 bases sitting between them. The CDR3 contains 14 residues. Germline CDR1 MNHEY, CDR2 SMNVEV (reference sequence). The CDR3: CASSGPRDFYEQYF. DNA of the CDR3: TGTGCCAGCAGTGGCCCCCGGGACTTCTACGAGCAGTACTTC.

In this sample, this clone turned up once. The CDR3 loop reads CASSLTANQPQHF. In DNA, the CDR3 is TGTGCCAGCAGCCTGACAGCCAATCAGCCCCAGCATTTT. The genes are TRBV7-3 and TRBJ1-5, with TRBD1 as a possible D gene (5 bases). The CDR3 runs 13 residues. Germline V gene data show CDR1 as SGHTA and CDR2 as FQGTGA. V was clipped by 5 bases and J by 3 bases, with 8 bases between them.

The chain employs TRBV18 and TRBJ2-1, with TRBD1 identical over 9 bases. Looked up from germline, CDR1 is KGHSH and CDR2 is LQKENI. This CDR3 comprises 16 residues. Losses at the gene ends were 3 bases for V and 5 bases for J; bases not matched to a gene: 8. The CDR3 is CASSPSGTGIHNEQFF. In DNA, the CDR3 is TGTGCCAGCTCACCTTCCGGGACAGGGATCCACAATGAGCAGTTCTTC.

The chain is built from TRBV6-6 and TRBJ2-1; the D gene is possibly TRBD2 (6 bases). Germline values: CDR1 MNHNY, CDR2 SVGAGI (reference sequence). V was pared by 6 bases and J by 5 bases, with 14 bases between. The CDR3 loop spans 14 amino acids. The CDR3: CASRKLGGDNEQFF. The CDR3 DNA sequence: TGTGCCAGCAGAAAACTAGGAGGGGACAATGAGCAGTTCTTC.

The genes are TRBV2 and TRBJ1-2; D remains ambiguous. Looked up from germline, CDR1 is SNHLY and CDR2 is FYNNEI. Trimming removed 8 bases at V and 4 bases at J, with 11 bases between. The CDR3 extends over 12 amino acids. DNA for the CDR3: TGTGCCAGCGGTCTGGGCAGCTATGGCTACACCTTC. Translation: CASGLGSYGYTF. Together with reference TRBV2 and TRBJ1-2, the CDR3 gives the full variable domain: EPEVTQTPSHQVTQMGQEVILRCVPISNHLYFYWYRQILGQKVEFLVSFYNNEISEKSEIFDDQFSVERPDGSNFTLKIRSTKLEDSAMYFCASGLGSYGYTFGSGTRLTVV.

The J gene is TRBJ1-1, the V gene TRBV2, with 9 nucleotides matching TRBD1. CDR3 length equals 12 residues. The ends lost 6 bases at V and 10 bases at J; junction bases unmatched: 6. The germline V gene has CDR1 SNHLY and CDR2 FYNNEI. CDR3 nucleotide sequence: TGTGCCAGCAGGGCTGGACAGGGGAGAGCTTTCTTT. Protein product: CASRAGQGRAFF. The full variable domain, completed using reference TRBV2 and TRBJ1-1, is EPEVTQTPSHQVTQMGQEVILRCVPISNHLYFYWYRQILGQKVEFLVSFYNNEISEKSEIFDDQFSVERPDGSNFTLKIRSTKLEDSAMYFCASRAGQGRAFFGQGTRLTVV.

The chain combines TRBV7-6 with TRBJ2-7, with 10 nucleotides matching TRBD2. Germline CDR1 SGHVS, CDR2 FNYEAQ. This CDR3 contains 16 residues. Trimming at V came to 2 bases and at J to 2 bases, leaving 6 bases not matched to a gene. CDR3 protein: CASSLRGTSATYEQYF. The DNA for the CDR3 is TGTGCCAGCAGCTTAAGAGGGACTAGCGCAACCTACGAGCAGTACTTC.

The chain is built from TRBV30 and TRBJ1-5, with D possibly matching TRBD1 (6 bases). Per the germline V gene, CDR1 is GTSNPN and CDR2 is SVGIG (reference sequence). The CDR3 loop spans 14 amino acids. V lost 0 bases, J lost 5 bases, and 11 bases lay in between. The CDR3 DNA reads TGTGCCTGGAGTGTACAGGGCGTTGATCAGCCCCAGCATTTT. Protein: CAWSVQGVDQPQHF.

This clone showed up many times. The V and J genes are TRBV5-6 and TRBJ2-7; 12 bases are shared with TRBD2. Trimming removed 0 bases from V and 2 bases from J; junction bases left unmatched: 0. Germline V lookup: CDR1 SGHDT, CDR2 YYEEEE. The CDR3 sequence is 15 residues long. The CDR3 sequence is CASSLGLAGAYEQYF. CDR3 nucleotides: TGTGCCAGCAGCTTGGGACTAGCGGGAGCCTACGAGCAGTACTTC.

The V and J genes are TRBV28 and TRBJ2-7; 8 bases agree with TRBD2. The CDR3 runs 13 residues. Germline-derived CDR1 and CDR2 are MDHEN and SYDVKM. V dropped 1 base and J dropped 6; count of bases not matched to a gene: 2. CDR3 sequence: CASSLLAGSEQYF. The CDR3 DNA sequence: TGTGCCAGCAGTTTATTAGCGGGGAGCGAGCAGTACTTC.

In DNA, the CDR3 is TGTGCCATCAGTGATTCTAAGGGGATGGACACAGATACGCAGTATTTT. It specifies CAISDSKGMDTDTQYF. This chain joins TRBV10-3 and TRBJ2-3; perhaps TRBD1 as D (5 bases). Germline V lookup: CDR1 ENHRY, CDR2 SYGVKD. V gave up 3 bases and J gave up 2 bases, with 15 bases separating them. CDR3 size: 16 residues.

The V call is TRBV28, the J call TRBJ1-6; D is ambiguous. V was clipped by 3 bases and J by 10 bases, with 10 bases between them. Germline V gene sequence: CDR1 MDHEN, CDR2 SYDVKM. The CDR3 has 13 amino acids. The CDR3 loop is CASSLDPSSPLHF. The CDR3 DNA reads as TGTGCCAGCAGTTTGGACCCTAGCTCACCCCTCCACTTT.

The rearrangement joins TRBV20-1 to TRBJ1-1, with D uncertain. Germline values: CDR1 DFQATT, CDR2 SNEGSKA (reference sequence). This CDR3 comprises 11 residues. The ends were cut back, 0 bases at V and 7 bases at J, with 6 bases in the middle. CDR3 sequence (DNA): TGCAGTGCTAGAGACCCCCGTGAAGCTTTCTTT. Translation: CSARDPREAFF.

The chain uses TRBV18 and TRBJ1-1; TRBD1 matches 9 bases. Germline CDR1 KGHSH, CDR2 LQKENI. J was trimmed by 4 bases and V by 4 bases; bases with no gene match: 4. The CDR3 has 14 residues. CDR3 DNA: TGTGCCAGCTCACTAAAGACAGGGGGCACTGAAGCTTTCTTT. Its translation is CASSLKTGGTEAFF.